The clone carrying this T cell receptor beta chain was picked up many times. Its target is unknown. The data were obtained in a study of breast tumors, draining lymph nodes, adjacent tissues. The lymph nodes were axillary draining lymph nodes from breast cancer patients. TCRdb independently ran MiXCR on the multiplex PCR reads; one entry per CDR3 protein. This sample yields around 130,000 distinct CDR3 sequences, of which roughly 21% are seen a single time; about 3.7% belongs to the top ten. Germline V gene lookup returns CDR1 SGHVS and CDR2 FQNEAQ. Trimming cost V 2 bases and J 6 bases; bases outside gene matches: 9. This CDR3 spans 18 amino acids. Study results and caveats: Tumors had less TCR diversity than lymph nodes, more than nontumor tissue. The data were judged consistent with most tumor T cells coming from lymph node and expanding in tumor. Tumor and nontumor repertoires were significantly more similar in luminal-like than in basal-like breast cancer. That most tumor T cells come from lymph nodes remained unproven.

V is TRBV7-8 and J is TRBJ2-2; 13 positions agree with TRBD2. What was sequenced was axillary lymph node tissue. This TCR was sampled from a female donor with breast cancer. Some clones in this sample may be carry-over from other donors' samples. CDR3 residues: CASSLRGLAGVVAGELFF. CDR3 coding DNA: TGTGCCAGCAGCTTAAGAGGACTAGCGGGAGTGGTAGCCGGGGAGCTGTTTTTT.